This T cell receptor (beta chain) was found in a study of post-analysis software for immune sequencing data. About the study: Relapsing-remitting, secondary progressive and progressive-relapsing multiple sclerosis were all included among the disease courses. Study results and limitations: F measure grouped same-batch samples tightly together. Comparison with controls showed significantly lower normalized Chao1 diversity in multiple sclerosis patients. Roughly five TRBV segments were more frequent in patients than controls; TRBV5-6, TRBV5-1 and TRBV20-1 belonged to this group.

Notes on this clonotype: Its antigen is not known.

The library was made from cDNA and included unique molecular identifiers. Between about 0.9 and 11 million T cells gave rise to hundreds of thousands of cDNA molecules. TCRdb called the PCR reads again in MiXCR, with one record for every CDR3 protein. The sample carries hundreds of thousands of distinct CDR3 sequences, around 50% recorded once. Germline V gene sequence: CDR1 SQVTM, CDR2 ANQGSEA. This CDR3 region has 14 residues. V was pared by 2 bases and J by 10 bases, with 13 bases of the junction left unmatched. The chain recombines TRBV29-1 with TRBJ2-7; 8 bases fit TRBD1. Sequencing input: blood. The clonotype comes from a girl aged 5-17 years with multiple sclerosis. CDR3 nucleotide sequence: TGCAGCGTTGAACCATCAGGGGGCCTGGCGGCCCAGTACTTC. Protein product: CSVEPSGGLAAQYF.